This passage covers 10 T cell receptor beta chains from one sample sequenced in a study of cytomegalovirus exposure and HLA in healthy donors (dated by TCRdb to 2016 to 2017). Libraries were made using the immunoSEQ multiplex PCR assay. The source is immuneACCESS, and TCRdb retained only in-frame sequences with V and J called. Part of the clones is not carried over; for the studies checked, unresolved V genes explain less than half of this, and the remainder is unexplained. For this sample the table gives 200,000 to 300,000 clones, of which about 88% were detected only once. The top ten clones comprise about 12% of the sample. The sample comprised PBMCs. These receptors all stem from a man younger than 30 in good health and CMV-seropositive.

The rearrangement uses TRBV7-8 and TRBJ1-2; 9 nucleotides agree with TRBD1. The V gene's germline CDR1 is SGHVS and CDR2 FQNEAQ. There are 17 residues in the CDR3. J gave up 5 bases and V 5 bases, and 15 bases lay outside the gene matches. This CDR3 reads CASSPRPGQGSRYGYTF. The CDR3 bases are TGTGCCAGCAGCCCCCGCCCGGGACAGGGCTCGCGGTATGGCTACACCTTC. The entire variable domain, with the rest obtained from reference TRBV7-8 and TRBJ1-2, is as follows: GAGVSQSPRYKVAKRGQDVALRCDPISGHVSLFWYQQALGQGPEFLTYFQNEAQLDKSGLPSDRFFAERPEGSVSTLKIQRTQQEDSAVYLCASSPRPGQGSRYGYTFGSGTRLTVV.

The chain links TRBV9 to TRBJ1-2; D uncertain. Trimming left V 2 bases short and J 3 bases short, with 8 bases between. Germline lookup yields CDR1 SGDLS and CDR2 YYNGEE. The CDR3 covers 13 residues. Here the CDR3 DNA reads TGTGCCAGCAGCGTCGATGAGGACTATGGCTACACCTTC. As protein: CASSVDEDYGYTF.

V is TRBV19 and J is TRBJ2-7; D ambiguous. This CDR3 region has 14 residues. The germline CDR1 and CDR2 sequences are LNHDA and SQIVND (reference sequence). The V end was cut by 4 bases, the J end by 7 bases, with 17 bases between. The CDR3, as DNA: TGTGCCAGTAGTAGGCCCGGGTGGAGAGGAGAGCAGTACTTC. Translation gives CASSRPGWRGEQYF.

A few counts support this clone. The V gene is TRBV6-5, the J gene TRBJ2-2; D is perhaps TRBD1 (6 bases). The CDR3 is 14 residues long. The V end was cut by 5 bases, the J end by 6 bases, with 13 bases between. Germline CDR1 reads MNHEY; CDR2 reads SVGAGI. For the CDR3, the DNA is TGTGCCAGCAGTCCCCTCAGGGGTCCCGGGGAGCTGTTTTTT. It translates to CASSPLRGPGELFF.

This clone was recorded at least ten times. The chain recombines TRBV2 with TRBJ1-4, with a tentative D call TRBD1 (5 bases). This CDR3 region has 14 residues. V lost 7 bases, J lost 8 bases, and 17 bases lay in between. Germline assignment: CDR1 SNHLY and CDR2 FYNNEI. The CDR3 DNA reads TGTGCCAGCACGGGACTGGGTTGGGTGGAAAAACTGTTTTTT. As protein: CASTGLGWVEKLFF.

This clone appeared once. This rearrangement joins TRBV30 to TRBJ1-1, with no clear D. Germline CDR1 is GTSNPN and CDR2 is SVGIG (reference sequence). The CDR3 loop spans 13 amino acids. V dropped 3 bases and J dropped 3 bases, with 11 bases sitting between them. The CDR3 loop reads CAWSYDGYTEAFF. The CDR3 DNA reads TGTGCCTGGAGCTACGACGGATACACTGAAGCTTTCTTT.

J is TRBJ2-7 and V is TRBV18; 8 bases map to TRBD2. Trimming cost V 2 bases and J 6 bases; bases outside gene matches: 6. CDR3 length equals 14 residues. Germline CDR1 is KGHSH and CDR2 is LQKENI. The DNA of the CDR3 is TGTGCCAGCTCACCAGCGGGAGGACGTGGCGAGCAGTACTTC. Translation: CASSPAGGRGEQYF.

The sample holds a few counts of this clone. This chain links TRBV18 with TRBJ1-1, with TRBD1 matching 8 bases. The germline V gene encodes CDR1 KGHSH and CDR2 LQKENI. V lost 5 bases, J lost 1 base, and 6 bases stayed unmatched. This CDR3 spans 15 amino acids. DNA of the CDR3: TGTGCCAGCTCAGAACACAGGGGGACGAACACTGAAGCTTTCTTT. Translating gives CASSEHRGTNTEAFF.

The chain combines TRBV4-1 with TRBJ1-5, with 12 bases that match TRBD1. V shed 0 bases, J shed 6 bases, and the junction held 3 bases outside the gene matches. The germline CDR1 and CDR2 sequences are MGHRA and YSYEKL. The CDR3 is 16 amino acids. The CDR3 DNA reads TGCGCCAGCAGCCAAGAGGGGACAGGGGGCTTTCAGCCCCAGCATTTT. Its translation: CASSQEGTGGFQPQHF.

The chain combines TRBV4-3 with TRBJ2-7; 12 bases are a match to TRBD2. The germline CDR1 and CDR2 sequences are LGHNA and YSLEER. V lost 4 bases to trimming and J lost 3 bases; unmatched junction nucleotides: 1. The CDR3 runs 14 residues. In nucleotides, the CDR3 is TGCGCCAGCAGCCGACTAGCGGGAGTCTACGAGCAGTACTTC. It yields the protein CASSRLAGVYEQYF.